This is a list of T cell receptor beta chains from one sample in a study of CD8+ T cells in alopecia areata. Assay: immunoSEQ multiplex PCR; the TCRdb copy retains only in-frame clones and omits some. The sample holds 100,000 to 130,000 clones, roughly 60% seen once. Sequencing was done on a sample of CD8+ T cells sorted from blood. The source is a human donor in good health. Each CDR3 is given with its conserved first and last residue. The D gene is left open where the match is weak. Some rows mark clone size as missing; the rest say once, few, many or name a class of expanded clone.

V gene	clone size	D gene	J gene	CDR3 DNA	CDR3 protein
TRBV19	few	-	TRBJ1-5	TGTGCCAGTAGTATAAAGGTGAACAATCAGCCCCAGCATTTT	CASSIKVNNQPQHF
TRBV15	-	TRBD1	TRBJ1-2	TGTGCCACCAGCAGAGGACAGGGTTTAATCTATGGCTACACCTTC	CATSRGQGLIYGYTF
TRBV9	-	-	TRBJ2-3	TGTGCCAGCAGCGGGGGTTCTAGCACAGATACGCAGTATTTT	CASSGGSSTDTQYF
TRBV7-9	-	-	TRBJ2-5	TGTGCCAGCAGCTCCCCATGGACCCAAGAGACCCAGTACTTC	CASSSPWTQETQYF
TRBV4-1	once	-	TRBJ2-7	TGCGCCAGCAGCCAAGATGGGGAACGCCCCCGATACCATCTTTACGAGCAGTACTTC	CASSQDGERPRYHLYEQYF
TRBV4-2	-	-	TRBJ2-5	TGTGCCAGCAGCCAAGCCCTAACAGGGACCGAGACCCAGTACTTC	CASSQALTGTETQYF
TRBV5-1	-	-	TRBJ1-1	TGCGCCAGCAGCCCCCCTGTCGGGCCAGGCCCCGGTGAGTACTCTGAAGCTTTCTTT	CASSPPVGPGPGEYSEAFF
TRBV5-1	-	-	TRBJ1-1	TGCGCCAGCAGCTTGGGGCCGACCGGGGGCACTGAAGCTTTCTTT	CASSLGPTGGTEAFF
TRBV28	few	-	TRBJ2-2	TGTGCCAGCAGTTTGATGGCCGCGAACACCGGGGAGCTGTTTTTT	CASSLMAANTGELFF
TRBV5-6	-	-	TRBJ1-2	TGTGCCAGCAGCTTGGGGGGGGCGAGTGGCTACACCTTC	CASSLGGASGYTF
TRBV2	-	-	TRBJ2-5	TGTGCCAGCAGTGAAGGGGTGGGCCCTGACCAAGAGACCCAGTACTTC	CASSEGVGPDQETQYF
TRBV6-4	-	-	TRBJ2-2	TGTGCCAGCAGTGACAGGGGAGACACCGGGGAGCTGTTTTTT	CASSDRGDTGELFF
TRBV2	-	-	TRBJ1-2	TGTGCCAGCAGTCAATCCAATGTCTATGGCTACACCTTC	CASSQSNVYGYTF
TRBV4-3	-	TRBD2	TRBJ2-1	TGCGCCAGCAGCCAAGATAGGGAGGGGAACAATGAGCAGTTCTTC	CASSQDREGNNEQFF
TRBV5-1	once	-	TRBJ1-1	TGCGCCAGCAGCTCCTTGACCGACATGAACACTGAAGCTTTCTTT	CASSSLTDMNTEAFF
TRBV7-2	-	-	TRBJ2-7	TGTGCCAGCAGCTCCATCGCCATGGGGCAGTACTTC	CASSSIAMGQYF
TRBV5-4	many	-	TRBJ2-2	TGTGCCAGCAGCCGGAAACTGAATGGGACTTTGAACACCGGGGAGCTGTTTTTT	CASSRKLNGTLNTGELFF
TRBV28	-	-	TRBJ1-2	TGTGCCAGCAGTGATCCCGGGGCCAGCTATGGCTACACCTTC	CASSDPGASYGYTF
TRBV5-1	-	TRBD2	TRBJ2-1	TGCGCCAGCAGCTGGACTAGCGGGGGGTACAATGAGCAGTTCTTC	CASSWTSGGYNEQFF
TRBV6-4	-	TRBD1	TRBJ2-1	TGTGCCAGCAGTCCCGTGGGACAGATCTTCTCGGAGCAGTTCTTC	CASSPVGQIFSEQFF
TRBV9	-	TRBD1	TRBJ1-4	TGTGCCAGCAGCGAGTGGGGACAGGGATTCGAAAAACTGTTTTTT	CASSEWGQGFEKLFF
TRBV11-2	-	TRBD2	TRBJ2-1	TGTGCCAGCAGCTTAGATCTAGTAGCTAGCGGGGGAGGCTCCTACAATGAGCAGTTCTTC	CASSLDLVASGGGSYNEQFF
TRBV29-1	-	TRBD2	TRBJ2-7	TGCAGCGTTCAGACTAGCGGGGGCGCCTACGAGCAGTACTTC	CSVQTSGGAYEQYF
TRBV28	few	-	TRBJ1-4	TGTGCCAGCAGCCGAACGGGTTTAGAAAAACTGTTTTTT	CASSRTGLEKLFF
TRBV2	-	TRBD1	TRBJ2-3	TGTGCCAGCCTCCTTACAGGGGCAGATACGCAGTATTTT	CASLLTGADTQYF
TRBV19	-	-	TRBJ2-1	TGTGCCAGTAGTATAGACTGGGGTTCCTACAATGAGCAGTTCTTC	CASSIDWGSYNEQFF
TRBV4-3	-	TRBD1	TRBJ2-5	TGCGCCAGCAGCCAAGGCCCGCCGGGACAGAGGTACCAAGAGACCCAGTACTTC	CASSQGPPGQRYQETQYF
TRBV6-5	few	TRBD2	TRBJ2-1	TGTGCCCGACCGCTAGCGGGGGGCAGGAATGAGCAGTTCTTC	CARPLAGGRNEQFF
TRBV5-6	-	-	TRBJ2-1	TGTGCCAGCAGCTTGGGACGGAGCGCAGAGTTCTTC	CASSLGRSAEFF
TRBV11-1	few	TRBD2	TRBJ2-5	TGTGCCAGCAGCCGGACTAGCGGGGGCCAAGAGACCCAGTACTTC	CASSRTSGGQETQYF
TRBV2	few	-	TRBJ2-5	TGTGCCAGCAGTGAATGGACTCGAGAGGAGACCCAGTACTTC	CASSEWTREETQYF
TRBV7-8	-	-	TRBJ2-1	TGTGCCAGCAGCTCGGATCGGGATGAGCAGTTCTTC	CASSSDRDEQFF
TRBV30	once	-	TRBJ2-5	TGTGCCTGCAGCTCAACAGGGAACCAAGAGACCCAGTACTTC	CACSSTGNQETQYF
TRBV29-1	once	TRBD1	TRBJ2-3	TGCAGCGTTGGACAGGGGGCAGATACGCAGTATTTT	CSVGQGADTQYF
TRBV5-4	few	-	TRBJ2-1	TGTGCCAGCAGTCAACCGAGCTCCTACAATGAGCAGTTCTTC	CASSQPSSYNEQFF
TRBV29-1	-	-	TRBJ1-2	TGCAGCGTTGGGCCAGGGCGGGACTATGGCTACACCTTC	CSVGPGRDYGYTF
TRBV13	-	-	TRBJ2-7	TGTGCCAGCAGCTTACTCCCAGGGCACTACGAGCAGTACTTC	CASSLLPGHYEQYF
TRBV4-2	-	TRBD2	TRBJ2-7	TGTGCCAGCAGCCAAGACCCAATTAGCGGGGGGGCCTACGAGCAGTACTTC	CASSQDPISGGAYEQYF
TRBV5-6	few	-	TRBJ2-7	TGTGCCAGCAGCTCCCGGGTCTGGGGGACCTACGAGCAGTACTTC	CASSSRVWGTYEQYF
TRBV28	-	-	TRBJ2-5	TGTGCCAGCAGTCCCTTCTCGGACTGGTTGGGACAAGAGACCCAGTACTTC	CASSPFSDWLGQETQYF
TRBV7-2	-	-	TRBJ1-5	TGTGCCAGCAGCTCGTCGGTCAATCAGCCCCAGCATTTT	CASSSSVNQPQHF
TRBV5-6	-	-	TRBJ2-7	TGTGCCAGCAGCTTGACCGCTTACGAGCAGTACTTC	CASSLTAYEQYF
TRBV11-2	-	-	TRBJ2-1	TGTGCCAGCAGCATAGGGAGTTCCTACAATGAGCAGTTCTTC	CASSIGSSYNEQFF
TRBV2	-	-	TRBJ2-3	TGTGCCAGCAGTGAAGCCAGGGGAGCAGATACGCAGTATTTT	CASSEARGADTQYF
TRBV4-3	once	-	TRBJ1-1	TGCGCCAGCAGCCAGGCGCTACTGTCCGGGACGGAAAACACTGAAGCTTTCTTT	CASSQALLSGTENTEAFF
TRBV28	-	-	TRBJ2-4	TGTGCCAGCAATCGCAGGGGCCCAATAAACATTCAGTACTTC	CASNRRGPINIQYF
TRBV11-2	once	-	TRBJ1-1	TGTGCCAGCAGCACCTGGATGACAGGGAACACTGAAGCTTTCTTT	CASSTWMTGNTEAFF
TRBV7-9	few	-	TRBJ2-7	TGTGCCAGCAGCTTCGAGGACGGCTCCTACGAGCAGTACTTC	CASSFEDGSYEQYF
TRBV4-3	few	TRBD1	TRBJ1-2	TGCGCCAGCAGCCAAGATTTCGGCAGGGGGAAAGGCTACACCTTC	CASSQDFGRGKGYTF
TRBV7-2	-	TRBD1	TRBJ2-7	TGTGCCAGCAGCTCCCCCGGGACAGGGGACTCCTACGAGCAGTACTTC	CASSSPGTGDSYEQYF
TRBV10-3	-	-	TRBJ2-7	TGTGCCATCAGTGAGTTGGACGGTAGCTCCTACGAGCAGTACTTC	CAISELDGSSYEQYF
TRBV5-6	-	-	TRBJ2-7	TGTGCCAGCAGCTTGGAAGGTCTTTACGAGCAGTACTTC	CASSLEGLYEQYF
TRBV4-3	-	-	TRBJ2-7	TGCGCCAGCAGTCCCTCCTCGACTCCGAGCTCCTACGAGCAGTACTTC	CASSPSSTPSSYEQYF
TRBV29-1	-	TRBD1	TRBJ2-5	TGCAGCGTTGAGGGAGCGTACCGGGGACAGCCGCAAGAGACCCAGTACTTC	CSVEGAYRGQPQETQYF